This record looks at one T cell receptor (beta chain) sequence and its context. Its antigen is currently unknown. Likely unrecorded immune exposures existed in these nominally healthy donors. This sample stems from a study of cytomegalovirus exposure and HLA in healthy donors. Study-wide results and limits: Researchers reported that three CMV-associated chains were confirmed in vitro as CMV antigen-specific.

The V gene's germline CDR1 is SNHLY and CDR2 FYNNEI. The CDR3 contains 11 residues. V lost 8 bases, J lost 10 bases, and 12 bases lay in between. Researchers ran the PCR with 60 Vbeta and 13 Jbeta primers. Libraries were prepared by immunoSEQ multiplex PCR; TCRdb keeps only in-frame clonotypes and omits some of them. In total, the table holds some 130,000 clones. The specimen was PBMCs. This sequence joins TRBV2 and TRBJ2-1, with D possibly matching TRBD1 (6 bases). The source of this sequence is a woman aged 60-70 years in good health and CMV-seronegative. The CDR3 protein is CASQQGIEQFF. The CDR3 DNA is TGTGCCAGCCAACAGGGAATAGAGCAGTTCTTC.